The present entry profiles one T cell receptor (beta chain) with its context. The antigen remains undetermined. V was pared by 7 bases and J by 3 bases, with 15 bases between. The CDR3 is 14 residues long. The data were taken from a study of T cell repertoires in cytomegalovirus infection. Study information: CMV infection plus the matching HLA type was flagged by public TCR beta signatures.

TCRdb re-called the reads through MiXCR, storing one row per CDR3 protein. The sample holds about 150,000 distinct CDR3 sequences, roughly a quarter seen once. General study points: HLA-C-restricted, CMV-specific TCR beta clonotypes were dominant ex vivo. Totalled public TCR beta family frequency picked out people who carried CMV plus the relevant HLA.

The specimen was PBMCs. V gene TRBV12-3 or TRBV12-4 combines with J gene TRBJ1-1, with D possibly TRBD1 on 5 matching bases. The clonotype was recovered from a human donor in good health (CMV status not recorded). Some clones in this sample may be carry-over from other donors' samples. This CDR3 is CASTIAGTHTEAFF. The CDR3 bases are TGTGCCAGCACCATTGCCGGGACCCACACTGAAGCTTTCTTT.